A single sample is the source of the 17 T cell receptor beta chains below, sequenced in a study of shared clonotypes between healthy human individuals. The naive CD8 population came from CD45RO-negative cells selected for CCR7, without terminally differentiated effector memory CD45RA+ cells. Only in-frame clones appear in the TCRdb table, and some are missing; sequencing was by immunoSEQ multiplex PCR. The repertoire has about 750,000 clones, 80% to 95% of them found once; the top ten carry approximately 25%. The sequenced sample was naive CD8+ T cells sorted from blood. Source of these receptors: a man aged 30 to 45 in good health.

The chain has TRBV29-1 and TRBJ2-1; TRBD2 might be the D (5 bases). Per the germline V gene, CDR1 is SQVTM and CDR2 is ANQGSEA. Deletions cut 7 bases from V and 0 bases from J, with 10 bases between. CDR3 length: 13 amino acids. The chain's CDR3 is CSGESVSYNEQFF. The CDR3 DNA sequence: TGCAGCGGGGAGTCTGTCTCCTACAATGAGCAGTTCTTC.

The gene calls are TRBV19 and TRBJ2-1, with D possibly TRBD2 on 5 matching bases. CDR1 LNHDA and CDR2 SQIVND come from the germline V gene (reference sequence). This CDR3 region has 14 residues. V dropped 3 bases and J dropped 4 bases, with 10 bases sitting between them. CDR3 DNA: TGTGCCAGTAGTATGCGGGTGGGGTACAATGAGCAGTTCTTC. This encodes CASSMRVGYNEQFF.

The rearrangement joins TRBV10-3 to TRBJ2-5; 8 bases line up with TRBD1. After removal of 3 bases from V and 2 bases from J, the junction contained 5 bases not matched to a gene. Germline CDR1 is ENHRY and CDR2 is SYGVKD. The CDR3 has 15 amino acids. The CDR3 DNA follows: TGTGCCATCAGTGAACGCACAGGGGGACAAGAGACCCAGTACTTC. Translating gives CAISERTGGQETQYF.

This clone was observed a single time. This rearrangement joins TRBV6-6 to TRBJ2-7, with 10 bases aligning to TRBD1. CDR1 and CDR2 (germline): MNHNY, SVGAGI (reference sequence). The CDR3 is made up of 15 amino acids. Unmatched junction bases numbered 3, after V lost 2 bases and J lost 2 bases. This CDR3 reads CASSYQTGGPYEQYF. For the CDR3, the DNA is TGTGCCAGCAGTTACCAGACAGGGGGCCCCTACGAGCAGTACTTC.

This clone was seen once. The CDR3 sequence is CASRGQGMDYGYTF. In DNA, the CDR3 is TGTGCCAGTAGGGGACAGGGGATGGACTATGGCTACACCTTC. V is TRBV19 and J is TRBJ1-2; 10 positions agree with TRBD1. CDR3 length equals 14 residues. The junction had 4 bases not matched to a gene; V was cut back by 6 bases and J by 3 bases. In germline, CDR1 is LNHDA, CDR2 SQIVND (reference sequence).

The chain uses TRBV14 and TRBJ2-3; a possible D gene is TRBD1 (5 bases). V was pared by 4 bases and J by 6 bases, with 20 bases between. The CDR3 has 16 residues. CDR1 and CDR2 from the germline V gene are SGHDN and FVKESK. The CDR3 DNA reads as TGTGCCAGCAGCCTCTACGCGGCAGGGTCTGTGGATACGCAGTATTTT. It is translated as CASSLYAAGSVDTQYF.

This clone was detected once. The chain combines TRBV10-3 with TRBJ2-3; TRBD1 is a possible D gene (6 bases). Germline assignment: CDR1 ENHRY and CDR2 SYGVKD. The CDR3 is made up of 13 amino acids. Trimming took off 10 bases at V and 2 bases at J, with 13 bases between the two ends. The CDR3 spells CATQPGHTDTQYF. Written as DNA, the CDR3 is TGTGCCACCCAACCGGGACACACAGATACGCAGTATTTT.

This chain joins TRBV4-1 and TRBJ2-1; possibly TRBD2 for D (6 bases). The germline gives CDR1 MGHRA, CDR2 YSYEKL. V lost 2 bases to trimming and J lost 10 bases, with 12 bases between them. The CDR3 is made up of 13 amino acids. CDR3 in amino acids: CASSQSGQSEQFF. CDR3 bases: TGCGCCAGCAGCCAAAGCGGGCAATCGGAGCAGTTCTTC.

Remarks on this clone: The same CDR3 can be traced to other DNA sequences in this sample. The chain uses TRBV6-6 and TRBJ2-7; D remains unclear. CDR1 is MNHNY, CDR2 SVGAGI, per germline (reference sequence). Between the trimmed V and J ends, which lost 2 bases and 3 bases, there was a span of 5 bases. The CDR3 has 12 residues. CDR3: CASSYGRYEQYF. Written as DNA, the CDR3 is TGTGCCAGCAGTTACGGACGCTACGAGCAGTACTTC.

The chain is built from TRBV6-6 and TRBJ2-7, with D tentatively TRBD1 (5 bases). Germline CDR1 is MNHNY and CDR2 is SVGAGI (reference sequence). The CDR3 covers 11 residues. The V end lost 4 bases, the J end lost 10 bases, and 11 bases lay between the germline ends. The CDR3 spells CASSSRTQQYF. The CDR3 nucleotides read TGTGCCAGCAGTTCCAGGACACAACAGTACTTC.

There are a few counts of this clone. This chain links TRBV5-1 with TRBJ2-7, with D tentatively TRBD1 (5 bases). This CDR3 has 12 residues. Germline-derived CDR1 and CDR2 are SGHRS and YFSETQ. V shed 3 bases and J shed 2 bases, with 6 bases lying between them. CDR3 residues: CASSSDTYEQYF. CDR3 DNA: TGCGCCAGCAGCTCGGACACCTACGAGCAGTACTTC.

The chain carries TRBV5-4 and TRBJ2-5; D is ambiguous. Germline CDR1 SGHNT, CDR2 YYREEE (reference sequence). The CDR3 contains 15 residues. Trimming shortened V by 3 bases and J by 5 bases, and 17 bases separated the two germline ends. The DNA for the CDR3 is TGTGCCAGCAGCTACTTCCCCACCAGATGGGAGACCCAGTACTTC. Residues: CASSYFPTRWETQYF. Complete variable domain (other parts from reference TRBV5-4 and TRBJ2-5): ETGVTQSPTHLIKTRGQQVTLRCSSQSGHNTVSWYQQALGQGPQFIFQYYREEENGRGNFPPRFSGLQFPNYSSELNVNALELDDSALYLCASSYFPTRWETQYFGPGTRLLVL.

The chain is built from TRBV13 and TRBJ1-1; TRBD1 might be the D (6 bases). V lost 0 bases and J lost 4, with 6 bases in between. The CDR3 sequence is 13 residues long. CDR1 is PRHDT and CDR2 is FYEKMQ in the germline V gene (reference sequence). As DNA, the CDR3 is TGTGCCAGCAGCTTAGGGACAGGCACTGAAGCTTTCTTT. This gives the protein CASSLGTGTEAFF.

This clone is a singleton in its sample. The sample has other DNA sequences that encode this CDR3 too. J is TRBJ2-1 and V is TRBV4-1, with a tentative D call TRBD2 (6 bases). Germline V gives CDR1 MGHRA, CDR2 YSYEKL. CDR3 size: 13 residues. Trimming took 3 bases from V and 8 from J, leaving 11 bases between them. CDR3 sequence (DNA): TGCGCCAGCAGCCAGATTAGCGGCGATGAGCAGTTCTTC. This codes for CASSQISGDEQFF.

The genes are TRBV6-1 and TRBJ2-2, with 7 nucleotides matching TRBD1. Germline V gene lookup returns CDR1 MNHNS and CDR2 SASEGT. The CDR3 length is 15 residues. The ends lost 1 base at V and 6 bases at J; junction bases unmatched: 5. The CDR3 region has the DNA TGTGCCAGCAGTGAAGTGGCAGGGGGAGCCGGGGAGCTGTTTTTT. This translates into CASSEVAGGAGELFF.

This rearrangement joins TRBV5-1 to TRBJ2-1, with unresolved D. V shed 0 bases and J shed 4 bases, with 5 bases lying between them. This CDR3 comprises 13 residues. The germline V gene encodes CDR1 SGHRS and CDR2 YFSETQ. The CDR3 DNA follows: TGCGCCAGCAGCTTGGACCTATACAATGAGCAGTTCTTC. Amino acid sequence: CASSLDLYNEQFF.

V gene TRBV6-6 combines with J gene TRBJ2-7, with TRBD1 as a possible D gene (7 bases). Trimming left V 2 bases short and J 2 bases short, with 13 bases between. The germline V gene has CDR1 MNHNY and CDR2 SVGAGI (reference sequence). The CDR3 contains 15 residues. The CDR3 DNA follows: TGTGCCAGCAGTTACGCCTCCAGGGGGGCCTACGAGCAGTACTTC. Its protein is CASSYASRGAYEQYF.